What follows are 22 T cell receptor beta chains derived from one specimen sequenced in a study of blood T cell repertoires in COVID-19. Sequenced by immunoSEQ multiplex PCR; TCRdb stores in-frame clones only, minus some. The sample consists of roughly 250,000 clones, roughly 82% of them appearing once. Sequenced sample: peripheral blood. These receptors originate from an elderly woman with active or convalescent COVID-19.

The chain joins TRBV2 to TRBJ1-4; D perhaps matches TRBD1 (6 bases). V shed 3 bases and J shed 4 bases, with 9 bases lying between them. Per the germline V gene, CDR1 is SNHLY and CDR2 is FYNNEI. The CDR3 covers 14 residues. The CDR3 protein is CASSDRTDNEKLFF. The CDR3 DNA follows: TGTGCCAGCAGTGATAGGACAGATAATGAAAAACTGTTTTTT.

The chain recombines TRBV6-4 with TRBJ2-1; TRBD1 matches at 7 bases. CDR1 is MRHNA, CDR2 SNTAGT, per germline. The junction had 5 bases not matched to a gene; V was cut back by 6 bases and J by 6 bases. The CDR3 runs 13 residues. As DNA, the CDR3 is TGTGCCAGCAGAAACAAGGGGGCCAATGAGCAGTTCTTC. Amino acids: CASRNKGANEQFF.

The chain uses TRBV5-4 and TRBJ2-3, with 7 bases that match TRBD1. V lost 3 bases to trimming and J lost 0 bases; unmatched junction nucleotides: 7. The CDR3 spans 16 residues. Germline assignment: CDR1 SGHNT and CDR2 YYREEE (reference sequence). CDR3 nucleotide sequence: TGTGCCAGCAGCTCGGGACAGCGGATGAGCACAGATACGCAGTATTTT. Protein product: CASSSGQRMSTDTQYF.

This chain connects TRBV4-1 to TRBJ1-2; TRBD1 matches 7 bases. This CDR3 contains 14 residues. Trimming cost V 4 bases and J 3 bases; bases outside gene matches: 5. In germline, CDR1 is MGHRA, CDR2 YSYEKL. In nucleotides, the CDR3 is TGCGCCAGCAGCCCGAGGGGGCAGGACTATGGCTACACCTTC. It codes for CASSPRGQDYGYTF.

The chain recombines TRBV7-9 with TRBJ1-3, with D possibly TRBD1 on 5 matching bases. V lost 1 base, J lost 0 bases, and 13 bases lay in between. The CDR3 has 17 amino acids. Germline V gene data show CDR1 as SEHNR and CDR2 as FQNEAQ (reference sequence). The CDR3 region is CASSLGGEGFSGNTIYF. CDR3 nucleotides: TGTGCCAGCAGCTTAGGAGGGGAGGGTTTCTCTGGAAACACCATATATTTT.

The chain carries TRBV19 and TRBJ2-3; D not certain. Germline loops: CDR1 LNHDA, CDR2 SQIVND (reference sequence). The CDR3 runs 11 residues. Trimming shortened V by 9 bases and J by 0 bases, and 4 bases separated the two germline ends. The CDR3 DNA is TGTGCCAGCGAGAGCACAGATACGCAGTATTTT. Its translation: CASESTDTQYF.

V is TRBV27 and J is TRBJ1-5, with unresolved D. This CDR3 spans 15 amino acids. The germline V gene encodes CDR1 MNHEY and CDR2 SMNVEV (reference sequence). Trimming took off 6 bases at V and 0 bases at J, with 12 bases between the two ends. DNA for the CDR3: TGTGCCAGCAGCTCCGAACAGTATAGCAATCAGCCCCAGCATTTT. Protein product: CASSSEQYSNQPQHF.

This sequence joins TRBV6-5 and TRBJ1-2, with D possibly matching TRBD1 (5 bases). CDR3 length equals 15 residues. V lost 7 bases and J 0 bases, leaving 15 bases between the germline ends. CDR1 is MNHEY and CDR2 is SVGAGI in the germline V gene. CDR3 DNA sequence: TGTGCCAGCAAGACAGTTGCTGGACCTAACTATGGCTACACCTTC. Translation: CASKTVAGPNYGYTF.

This chain links TRBV6-2 or TRBV6-3 with TRBJ2-1; 11 bases line up with TRBD2. V lost 4 bases and J lost 3; bases outside the gene matches: 5. The CDR3 covers 16 residues. CDR1 is MNHEY, CDR2 SVGEGT, per germline. The CDR3 DNA reads TGTGCCAGCAGTTGGGCTAGCGGGGGGAACTACAATGAGCAGTTCTTC. Protein sequence: CASSWASGGNYNEQFF.

The chain is built from TRBV5-4 and TRBJ1-1; D unclear. V was shortened by 2 bases and J by 4 bases, with 18 bases between the two germline ends. Germline V gives CDR1 SGHNT, CDR2 YYREEE (reference sequence). The length of the CDR3 is 16 residues. CDR3 bases: TGTGCCAGCAGCTTATTCTGGGCAGCAGAGACCACTGAAGCTTTCTTT. As protein: CASSLFWAAETTEAFF.

This chain joins TRBV7-9 and TRBJ2-5; D may be TRBD2 (6 bases). Trimming stripped 4 bases from V and 2 bases from J, with 8 bases between. Looked up from germline, CDR1 is SEHNR and CDR2 is FQNEAQ (reference sequence). The length of the CDR3 is 13 residues. CDR3 in DNA: TGTGCCAGCAGCTCCGGGGGACAAGAGACCCAGTACTTC. It codes for CASSSGGQETQYF.

The chain combines TRBV29-1 with TRBJ1-5, with D perhaps TRBD1 (6 bases). The CDR3 covers 14 residues. V was shortened by 0 bases and J by 9 bases, with 15 bases between the two germline ends. Germline V gene sequence: CDR1 SQVTM, CDR2 ANQGSEA. The CDR3 reads CSVEEYGIGGPQHF. CDR3 DNA: TGCAGCGTTGAAGAATACGGGATAGGGGGGCCCCAGCATTTT. The complete variable domain, with remaining parts taken from reference TRBV29-1 and TRBJ1-5, reads SAVISQKPSRDICQRGTSLTIQCQVDSQVTMMFWYRQQPGQSLTLIATANQGSEATYESGFVIDKFPISRPNLTFSTLTVSNMSPEDSSIYLCSVEEYGIGGPQHFGDGTRLSIL.

V is TRBV18 and J is TRBJ2-1; TRBD2 aligns across 8 bases. Looked up from germline, CDR1 is KGHSH and CDR2 is LQKENI. The CDR3 has 17 amino acids. V lost 1 base to trimming and J lost 0 bases; unmatched junction nucleotides: 5. The CDR3 DNA is TGTGCCAGCTCACCACAGGGCGGGGGGAGCTCCTACAATGAGCAGTTCTTC. This translates into CASSPQGGGSSYNEQFF. Variable domain in full (rest from reference TRBV18 and TRBJ2-1): NAGVMQNPRHLVRRRGQEARLRCSPMKGHSHVYWYRQLPEEGLKFMVYLQKENIIDESGMPKERFSAEFPKEGPSILRIQQVVRGDSAAYFCASSPQGGGSSYNEQFFGPGTRLTVL.

The chain has TRBV19 and TRBJ1-5; 7 bases fit TRBD1. This CDR3 is 15 amino acids long. The germline gives CDR1 LNHDA, CDR2 SQIVND (reference sequence). The trim removed 2 bases at V and 3 bases at J, leaving 4 bases unmatched. DNA for the CDR3: TGTGCCAGTAGTATAAAGGGGGCCTACAATCAGCCCCAGCATTTT. This sequence encodes CASSIKGAYNQPQHF.

The chain is built from TRBV4-1 and TRBJ2-7; D not certain. Trimming cost V 0 bases and J 0 bases, with 9 bases left between them. In germline, CDR1 is MGHRA, CDR2 YSYEKL. This CDR3 is 15 amino acids long. DNA of the CDR3: TGCGCCAGCAGCCAAGATCCCGAGGTCTCCTACGAGCAGTACTTC. It is translated as CASSQDPEVSYEQYF.

V is TRBV5-1 and J is TRBJ1-1, with D possibly TRBD1 on 6 matching bases. CDR1 and CDR2 (germline): SGHRS, YFSETQ. The CDR3 has 13 residues. V was trimmed by 4 bases and J by 4 bases, leaving 11 bases between them. The CDR3 loop reads CASSPGGATEAFF. CDR3 nucleotides: TGCGCCAGCAGCCCTGGGGGGGCCACTGAAGCTTTCTTT.

The DNA for the CDR3 is TGTGCCAGCAGCAACCCATTGGGACAGGGCCATGGCTACACCTTC. It specifies CASSNPLGQGHGYTF. The chain carries TRBV5-4 and TRBJ1-2; 9 bases map to TRBD1. J lost 6 bases, V lost 4 bases, and 10 bases had no gene match. The CDR3 spans 15 residues. Germline CDR1 is SGHNT and CDR2 is YYREEE (reference sequence). The complete variable domain, with remaining parts taken from reference TRBV5-4 and TRBJ1-2, reads ETGVTQSPTHLIKTRGQQVTLRCSSQSGHNTVSWYQQALGQGPQFIFQYYREEENGRGNFPPRFSGLQFPNYSSELNVNALELDDSALYLCASSNPLGQGHGYTFGSGTRLTVV.

This chain uses TRBV5-1 with TRBJ1-5; 7 bases fit TRBD1. Germline CDR1 reads SGHRS; CDR2 reads YFSETQ. There are 16 residues in the CDR3. V lost 4 bases to trimming and J lost 2 bases; unmatched junction nucleotides: 9. The CDR3 is CASSLTYRGRNQPQHF. CDR3 DNA sequence: TGCGCCAGCAGCCTAACCTACAGGGGACGCAATCAGCCCCAGCATTTT. The full variable domain, its missing parts supplied by reference TRBV5-1 and TRBJ1-5, is KAGVTQTPRYLIKTRGQQVTLSCSPISGHRSVSWYQQTPGQGLQFLFEYFSETQRNKGNFPGRFSGRQFSNSRSEMNVSTLELGDSALYLCASSLTYRGRNQPQHFGDGTRLSIL.

The rearrangement links TRBV15 to TRBJ1-2; D possibly corresponds to TRBD1 (6 bases). The germline gives CDR1 LNHNV, CDR2 YYDKDF (reference sequence). The CDR3 is 12 residues long. Trimming took off 4 bases at V and 8 bases at J, with 11 bases between the two ends. CDR3 nucleotide sequence: TGTGCCACCAGCACTAACAGGGCCGGCTACACCTTC. Protein: CATSTNRAGYTF.

Written as DNA, the CDR3 is TGTGCCAGCAGTTACTCCACTAGGGATACGCAGTATTTT. Encoded protein: CASSYSTRDTQYF. The rearrangement uses TRBV6-6 and TRBJ2-3; D might be TRBD2 (5 bases). The CDR3 contains 13 residues. CDR1 is MNHNY and CDR2 is SVGAGI in the germline V gene (reference sequence). V gave up 0 bases and J gave up 6 bases, with 7 bases separating them.

J is TRBJ1-1 and V is TRBV29-1; 7 bases map to TRBD1. Unmatched junction bases numbered 6, after V lost 5 bases and J lost 9 bases. Germline values: CDR1 SQVTM, CDR2 ANQGSEA. The CDR3 runs 11 residues. CDR3 region: CSVFRGVKAFF. CDR3 DNA: TGCAGCGTTTTCAGGGGGGTGAAAGCTTTCTTT.

The rearrangement joins TRBV6-6 to TRBJ2-5; 7 positions agree with TRBD1. V shed 2 bases, J shed 0 bases, and the junction held 3 bases outside the gene matches. This CDR3 spans 15 amino acids. Germline V lookup: CDR1 MNHNY, CDR2 SVGAGI (reference sequence). The CDR3 DNA is TGTGCCAGCAGTTACAGACAGGGTTACCAAGAGACCCAGTACTTC. Residues: CASSYRQGYQETQYF.